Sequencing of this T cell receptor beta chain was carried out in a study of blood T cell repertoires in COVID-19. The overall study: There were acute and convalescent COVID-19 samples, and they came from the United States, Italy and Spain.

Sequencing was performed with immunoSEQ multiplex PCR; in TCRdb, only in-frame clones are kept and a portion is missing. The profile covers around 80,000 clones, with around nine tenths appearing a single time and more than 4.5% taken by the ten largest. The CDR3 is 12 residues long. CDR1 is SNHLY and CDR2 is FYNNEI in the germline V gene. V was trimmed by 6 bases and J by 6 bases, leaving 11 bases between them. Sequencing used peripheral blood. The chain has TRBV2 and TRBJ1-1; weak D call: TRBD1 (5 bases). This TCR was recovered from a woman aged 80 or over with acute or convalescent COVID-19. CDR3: CASSPTGAEAFF. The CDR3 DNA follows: TGTGCCAGCAGCCCTACAGGAGCTGAAGCTTTCTTT.